These 31 T cell receptor beta chains originate from one sample sequenced in a study of blood T cell repertoires in COVID-19. TCRdb's copy holds only in-frame clones and misses some; the assay was immunoSEQ multiplex PCR. Among 80,000 or so clones listed, about 89% were seen once. Sequences were obtained from peripheral blood. The source is a woman aged 60-75 years with acute or convalescent COVID-19.

The V gene is TRBV3-1 (or the pseudogene TRBV3-2), the J gene TRBJ2-7, with D maybe TRBD1 (5 bases). Looked up from germline, CDR1 is LGHDT and CDR2 is YNNKEL (reference sequence). Trimming stripped 4 bases from V and 1 base from J, with 8 bases between. The CDR3 has 13 amino acids. CDR3 nucleotide sequence: TGTGCCAGCAGCCTAGGGGCTTCCTACGAGCAGTACTTC. Amino acids: CASSLGASYEQYF.

The V and J genes are TRBV24-1 and TRBJ1-5, with 7 bases lining up with TRBD1. V was pared by 3 bases and J by 1 base, with 5 bases of the junction left unmatched. Germline V CDR1 and CDR2: KGHDR, SFDVKD. The CDR3 extends over 16 amino acids. The CDR3 spells CATSDPDRESNQPQHF. DNA of the CDR3: TGTGCCACCAGTGATCCCGACAGGGAGAGCAATCAGCCCCAGCATTTT.

The rearrangement uses TRBV5-1 and TRBJ2-7; D is undetermined. In germline, CDR1 is SGHRS, CDR2 YFSETQ. The V end lost 0 bases, the J end lost 2 bases, and 12 bases lay between the germline ends. The CDR3 consists of 15 residues. The CDR3 loop reads CASSLGLSLTYEQYF. In nucleotides, the CDR3 is TGCGCCAGCAGCTTGGGACTCTCGCTAACCTACGAGCAGTACTTC.

The chain uses TRBV28 and TRBJ2-2, with D possibly TRBD2 on 5 matching bases. The CDR3 is made up of 14 amino acids. Germline CDR1 and CDR2: MDHEN and SYDVKM. V dropped 5 bases and J dropped 6 bases, with 13 bases sitting between them. In DNA, the CDR3 is TGTGCCAGCAGTGAGGGCGATCGTTCCGGGGAGCTGTTTTTT. Its protein product is CASSEGDRSGELFF.

Written as DNA, the CDR3 is TGTGCCAGCAGCTTTCACGGACAGGGTAACAATGAAAAACTGTTTTTT. Residues: CASSFHGQGNNEKLFF. The genes are TRBV7-2 and TRBJ1-4, with 8 bases fitting TRBD1. The CDR3 has 16 residues. Unmatched junction bases numbered 8, after V lost 3 bases and J lost 5 bases. The germline CDR1 and CDR2 sequences are SGHTA and FQGNSA.

V usage is TRBV28 and J usage is TRBJ2-3; TRBD1 might be the D (5 bases). CDR1 and CDR2 (germline): MDHEN, SYDVKM. The CDR3 has 16 residues. Trimming removed 6 bases at V and 2 bases at J, with 18 bases between. The CDR3 sequence is CASSLDPRVVTDTQYF. In DNA form, the CDR3 reads TGTGCCAGCAGCCTAGATCCCAGGGTCGTCACAGATACGCAGTATTTT.

In nucleotides, the CDR3 is TGCAGCGTTCTTCTTTCGACAAGCTACAATGAGCAGTTCTTC. Protein sequence: CSVLLSTSYNEQFF. The J gene is TRBJ2-1, the V gene TRBV29-1; D uncertain. The CDR3 has 14 amino acids. CDR1 is SQVTM and CDR2 is ANQGSEA in the germline V gene. V lost 5 bases and J lost 3, with 14 bases in between.

The chain links TRBV10-3 to TRBJ2-5, with 8 bases that match TRBD2. Trimming took 1 base from V and 1 from J; bases not matched to a gene: 5. The CDR3 sequence is 16 residues long. The germline V gene has CDR1 ENHRY and CDR2 SYGVKD. The CDR3 loop reads CAISELGSGAQETQYF. The CDR3 DNA reads as TGTGCCATCAGTGAGTTGGGTAGCGGGGCCCAAGAGACCCAGTACTTC.

The chain employs TRBV7-6 and TRBJ1-1; 9 bases align to TRBD1. The V and J ends lost 0 bases and 1 base, in that order; junction bases with no gene match: 3. CDR1 is SGHVS, CDR2 FNYEAQ, per germline. This CDR3 comprises 16 residues. Here the CDR3 DNA reads TGTGCCAGCAGCTTAGCCGAGGGACAGGGGAACACTGAAGCTTTCTTT. This sequence encodes CASSLAEGQGNTEAFF.

This chain connects TRBV5-6 to TRBJ1-2; maybe TRBD1 (5 bases). The CDR3 runs to 13 residues. With 4 bases removed from V and 2 bases from J, the gap between germline ends came to 9 bases. The V gene's germline CDR1 is SGHDT and CDR2 YYEEEE. In DNA, the CDR3 is TGTGCCAGCAGCCCAGGACACAACTATGGCTACACCTTC. Translating gives CASSPGHNYGYTF. Supplemented by reference TRBV5-6 and TRBJ1-2, the full variable domain reads DAGVTQSPTHLIKTRGQQVTLRCSPKSGHDTVSWYQQALGQGPQFIFQYYEEEERQRGNFPDRFSGHQFPNYSSELNVNALLLGDSALYLCASSPGHNYGYTFGSGTRLTVV.

The V gene is TRBV18, the J gene TRBJ2-6; D unresolved. Germline V gene sequence: CDR1 KGHSH, CDR2 LQKENI. The CDR3 consists of 15 residues. Trimming removed 6 bases from V and 0 bases from J, with 9 bases in between. In DNA, the CDR3 is TGTGCCAGCTCGGGTGGGCCCTCTGGGGCCAACGTCCTGACTTTC. Its translation is CASSGGPSGANVLTF.

This sequence joins TRBV7-2 and TRBJ1-2; D not certain. The V and J ends lost 2 bases and 5 bases respectively, with 12 bases between them. The CDR3 is 14 residues long. The germline gives CDR1 SGHTA, CDR2 FQGNSA. CDR3 in amino acids: CASSLTDAGYGYTF. DNA of the CDR3: TGTGCCAGCAGCTTAACCGATGCGGGGTATGGCTACACCTTC. Full variable domain (rest looked up from reference TRBV7-2 and TRBJ1-2): GAGVSQSPSNKVTEKGKDVELRCDPISGHTALYWYRQSLGQGLEFLIYFQGNSAPDKSGLPSDRFSAERTGGSVSTLTIQRTQQEDSAVYLCASSLTDAGYGYTFGSGTRLTVV.

CDR3 sequence (DNA): TGTGCCAGCAGTGACCCGTCCACCTACGGCAATCAGCCCCAGCATTTT. Translating it yields CASSDPSTYGNQPQHF. The chain links TRBV6-1 to TRBJ1-5; D is unresolved. V was pared by 3 bases and J by 2 bases, with 14 bases between. From germline, CDR1 is MNHNS and CDR2 SASEGT. The CDR3 contains 16 residues.

The chain uses TRBV4-1 and TRBJ1-4; a weak D match, TRBD1 (5 bases). Germline CDR1 and CDR2: MGHRA and YSYEKL. The CDR3 length is 16 residues. The germline V and J ends were trimmed by 2 bases and 8 bases, with 18 bases remaining between them. CDR3 loop: CASSQSPGRVGEKLFF. CDR3 bases: TGCGCCAGCAGCCAAAGCCCCGGCAGGGTGGGCGAAAAACTGTTTTTT.

Here the CDR3 reads CASSIGLGSTDTQYF. The CDR3 DNA is TGTGCCAGCAGCATAGGTCTCGGGAGCACAGATACGCAGTATTTT. The chain combines TRBV9 with TRBJ2-3; D is uncertain. Germline V gene sequence: CDR1 SGDLS, CDR2 YYNGEE. V was trimmed by 4 bases and J by 0 bases, leaving 12 bases between them. This CDR3 has 15 residues.

This CDR3 is CASSDPTGGNTEAFF. The CDR3 DNA sequence: TGTGCCAGCAGTGACCCGACAGGGGGAAACACTGAAGCTTTCTTT. V usage is TRBV6-2 or TRBV6-3 and J usage is TRBJ1-1; 9 bases map to TRBD1. Looked up from germline, CDR1 is MNHEY and CDR2 is SVGEGT. The CDR3 is made up of 15 amino acids. The V and J ends lost 5 bases and 2 bases, in that order; junction bases with no gene match: 6.

This clone has only one observation. The chain combines TRBV29-1 with TRBJ2-7; 12 nucleotides line up with TRBD2. This CDR3 has 17 residues. The trim removed 0 bases at V and 1 base at J, leaving 7 bases unmatched. Germline V gene lookup returns CDR1 SQVTM and CDR2 ANQGSEA. The chain's CDR3 is CSVEDPGTSGPSYEQYF. The CDR3 region has the DNA TGCAGCGTTGAAGACCCCGGGACTAGCGGGCCGTCCTACGAGCAGTACTTC.

The chain combines TRBV18 with TRBJ2-7; 10 nucleotides align to TRBD1. CDR3 length: 14 residues. Losses at the gene ends were 6 bases for V and 6 bases for J; bases not matched to a gene: 8. Germline CDR1 reads KGHSH; CDR2 reads LQKENI. The CDR3: CASSPGTGALEQYF. In DNA, the CDR3 is TGTGCCAGCTCGCCCGGGACAGGGGCACTCGAGCAGTACTTC.

J is TRBJ2-2 and V is TRBV6-6, with TRBD2 matching over 9 bases. The CDR3 runs to 15 residues. V lost 10 bases to trimming and J lost 8 bases; unmatched junction nucleotides: 14. Germline-derived CDR1 and CDR2 are MNHNY and SVGAGI (reference sequence). The CDR3 DNA is TGTGCCACGGAAGTTGGGGTAGCGGGAGTGGGGGAGCTGTTTTTT. Translated: CATEVGVAGVGELFF.

This clone has only a few counts. CDR3 sequence (DNA): TGTGCCAGCAACTCAGGGGAGGGGGACACTGAAGCTTTCTTT. This gives the protein CASNSGEGDTEAFF. The V call is TRBV4-2, the J call TRBJ1-1, with a possible D match to TRBD1 (6 bases). The CDR3 runs 14 residues. Germline-derived CDR1 and CDR2 are LGHNA and YNFKEQ. V lost 7 bases and J lost 3, with 15 bases in between.

The V call is TRBV6-5, the J call TRBJ2-5; D unclear. In germline, CDR1 is MNHEY, CDR2 SVGAGI. CDR3 length: 14 residues. With 5 bases removed from V and 3 bases from J, the gap between germline ends came to 13 bases. The DNA for the CDR3 is TGTGCCAGCAGTCCTGACTTTAGTAAAGAGACCCAGTACTTC. Translating gives CASSPDFSKETQYF.

The gene calls are TRBV19 and TRBJ2-7, with 11 bases fitting TRBD2. The germline V gene has CDR1 LNHDA and CDR2 SQIVND (reference sequence). V lost 7 bases to trimming and J lost 6 bases; unmatched junction nucleotides: 26. The CDR3 spans 20 residues. The CDR3 nucleotides read TGTGCCAGTACCCCTGCGGAGGGAAGGGTAGCGGGAGGGCGGTTAGGCGAGCAGTACTTC. Its protein product is CASTPAEGRVAGGRLGEQYF.

V and J are TRBV3-1 (or the pseudogene TRBV3-2) and TRBJ1-4; 11 nucleotides agree with TRBD1. V lost 5 bases to trimming and J lost 6 bases; unmatched junction nucleotides: 2. CDR3 length: 14 residues. Germline CDR1 is LGHDT and CDR2 is YNNKEL (reference sequence). The DNA for the CDR3 is TGTGCCAGCAGCAGGGGACAGGGGGATGAAAAACTGTTTTTT. Encoded protein: CASSRGQGDEKLFF.

The V gene is TRBV18, the J gene TRBJ1-2, with 10 bases that match TRBD1. V trimming: 3 bases; J trimming: 0 bases; junction bases outside the gene matches: 1. Germline CDR1 and CDR2: KGHSH and LQKENI. The CDR3 length is 15 residues. This CDR3 is CASSPDRGPNYGYTF. DNA for the CDR3: TGTGCCAGCTCACCCGACAGGGGGCCTAACTATGGCTACACCTTC.

The chain recombines TRBV28 with TRBJ2-7; D perhaps matches TRBD2 (6 bases). V shed 5 bases and J shed 7 bases, with 21 bases lying between them. CDR1 MDHEN and CDR2 SYDVKM come from the germline V gene. The CDR3 has 15 amino acids. CDR3 coding DNA: TGTGCCAGCAGTGTTTACGGGGGACCCCAGTATGAGCAGTACTTC. It specifies CASSVYGGPQYEQYF.

V and J are TRBV11-2 and TRBJ1-3; no reliable D call. CDR3 size: 13 residues. Trimming removed 2 bases from V and 4 bases from J, with 6 bases in between. The germline gives CDR1 SGHAT, CDR2 FQNNGV. The CDR3 nucleotides are TGTGCCAGCAGCTTAACTGAGGGAAACACCATATATTTT. Its translation is CASSLTEGNTIYF.

V gene TRBV27 combines with J gene TRBJ1-1; D is unclear. V lost 0 bases, J lost 6 bases, and 8 bases lay in between. The CDR3 totals 13 residues. Per germline, CDR1 MNHEY and CDR2 SMNVEV (reference sequence). DNA for the CDR3: TGTGCCAGCAGTTTATCGACGGGGTCTGAAGCTTTCTTT. It codes for CASSLSTGSEAFF.

The genes are TRBV11-2 and TRBJ2-7; unclear D gene. Trimming pared 2 bases from V and 3 bases from J, leaving 11 bases between. Germline CDR1 SGHAT, CDR2 FQNNGV. The CDR3 is 14 residues long. CDR3 DNA: TGTGCCAGCAGCTTATACGAAGCGAACTACGAGCAGTACTTC. Amino acids: CASSLYEANYEQYF.

The CDR3 nucleotides read TGTGCCAGCAGTCCCCAGGGGACCCTAGGCGGGACAGATACGCAGTATTTT. Residues: CASSPQGTLGGTDTQYF. The rearrangement links TRBV6-2 or TRBV6-3 to TRBJ2-3, with D tentatively TRBD1 (6 bases). With 5 bases removed from V and 3 bases from J, the gap between germline ends came to 21 bases. Germline V CDR1 and CDR2: MNHEY, SVGEGT. The CDR3 has 17 amino acids.

This chain connects TRBV6-1 to TRBJ2-5, with 10 bases that match TRBD1. This CDR3 is 13 amino acids long. Germline lookup yields CDR1 MNHNS and CDR2 SASEGT. V shed 6 bases and J 4 bases; nucleotides not matched to a gene: 2. This CDR3 reads CASRGDRGETQYF. CDR3 DNA sequence: TGTGCCAGCAGAGGGGACAGGGGAGAGACCCAGTACTTC.

The chain carries TRBV30 and TRBJ2-7, with 7 bases lining up with TRBD1. The germline CDR1 and CDR2 sequences are GTSNPN and SVGIG (reference sequence). The CDR3 is 13 residues long. With V trimmed by 3 bases and J by 4 bases, 6 bases remained unmatched. CDR3 residues: CAWSIGGRYEQYF. DNA for the CDR3: TGTGCCTGGAGCATAGGGGGCCGGTACGAGCAGTACTTC.